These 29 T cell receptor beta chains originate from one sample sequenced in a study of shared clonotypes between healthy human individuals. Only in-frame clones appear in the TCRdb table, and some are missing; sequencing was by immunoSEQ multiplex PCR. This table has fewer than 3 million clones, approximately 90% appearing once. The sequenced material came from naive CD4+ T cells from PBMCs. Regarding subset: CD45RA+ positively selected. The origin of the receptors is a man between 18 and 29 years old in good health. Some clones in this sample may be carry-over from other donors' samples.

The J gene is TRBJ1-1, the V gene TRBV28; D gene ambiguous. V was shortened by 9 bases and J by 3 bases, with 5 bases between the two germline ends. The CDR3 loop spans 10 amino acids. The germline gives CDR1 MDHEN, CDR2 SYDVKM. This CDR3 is CASTDTEAFF. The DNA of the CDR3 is TGTGCCAGTACAGACACTGAAGCTTTCTTT.

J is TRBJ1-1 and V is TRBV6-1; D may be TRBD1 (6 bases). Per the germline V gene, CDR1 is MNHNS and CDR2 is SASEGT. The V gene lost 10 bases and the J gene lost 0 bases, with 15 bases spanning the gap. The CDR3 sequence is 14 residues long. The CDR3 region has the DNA TGTGCCACTCACCGCAGGGGCATGAACACTGAAGCTTTCTTT. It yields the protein CATHRRGMNTEAFF.

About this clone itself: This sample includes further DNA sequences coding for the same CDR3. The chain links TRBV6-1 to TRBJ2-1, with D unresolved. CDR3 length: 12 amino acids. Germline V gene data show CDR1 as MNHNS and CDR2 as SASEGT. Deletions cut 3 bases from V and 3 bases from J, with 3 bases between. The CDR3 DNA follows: TGTGCCAGCAGTGAGAACTACAATGAGCAGTTCTTC. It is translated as CASSENYNEQFF.

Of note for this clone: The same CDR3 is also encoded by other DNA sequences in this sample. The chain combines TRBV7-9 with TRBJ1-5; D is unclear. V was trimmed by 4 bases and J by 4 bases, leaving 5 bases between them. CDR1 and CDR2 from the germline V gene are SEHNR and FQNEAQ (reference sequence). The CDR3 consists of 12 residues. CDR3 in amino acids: CASSSLNQPQHF. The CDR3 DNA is TGTGCCAGCAGCTCCCTGAATCAGCCCCAGCATTTT.

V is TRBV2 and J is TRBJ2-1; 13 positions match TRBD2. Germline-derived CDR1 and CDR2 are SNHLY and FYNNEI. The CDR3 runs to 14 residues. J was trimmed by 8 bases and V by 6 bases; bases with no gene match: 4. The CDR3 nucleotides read TGTGCCAGCAGGACACTAGCGGGAGGGCATGAGCAGTTCTTC. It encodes CASRTLAGGHEQFF.

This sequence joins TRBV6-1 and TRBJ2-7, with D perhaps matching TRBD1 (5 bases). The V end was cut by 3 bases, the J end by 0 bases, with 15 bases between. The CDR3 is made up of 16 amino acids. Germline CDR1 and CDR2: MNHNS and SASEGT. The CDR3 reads CASSDLRTPSSYEQYF. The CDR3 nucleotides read TGTGCCAGCAGTGACCTAAGGACACCGAGCTCCTACGAGCAGTACTTC.

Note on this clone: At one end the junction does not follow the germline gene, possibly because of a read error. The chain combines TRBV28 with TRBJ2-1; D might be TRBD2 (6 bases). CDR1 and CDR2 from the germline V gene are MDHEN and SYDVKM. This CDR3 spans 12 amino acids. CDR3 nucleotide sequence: TGTGCCAGCAGTTCCCAACTAGCAGCCGGTCTCTTC. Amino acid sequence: CASSSQLAAGLF.

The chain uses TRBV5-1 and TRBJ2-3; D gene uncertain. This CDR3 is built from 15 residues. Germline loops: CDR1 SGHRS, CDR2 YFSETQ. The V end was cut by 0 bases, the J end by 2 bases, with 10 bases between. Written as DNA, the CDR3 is TGCGCCAGCAGCTTGGGTCCTACTTCCACAGATACGCAGTATTTT. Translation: CASSLGPTSTDTQYF.

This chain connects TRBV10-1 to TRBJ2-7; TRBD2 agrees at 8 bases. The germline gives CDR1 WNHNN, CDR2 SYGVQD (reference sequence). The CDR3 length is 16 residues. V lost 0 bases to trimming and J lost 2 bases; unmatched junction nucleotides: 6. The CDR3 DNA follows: TGCGCCAGCAGTGAGTCGGAACTAGCGGAAGCCTACGAGCAGTACTTC. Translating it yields CASSESELAEAYEQYF.

DNA for the CDR3: TGTGCCAGCAGTATATCCGGGACAAGAGGAAACACCATATATTTT. This gives the protein CASSISGTRGNTIYF. The J gene is TRBJ1-3, the V gene TRBV6-1; TRBD1 is a possible D gene (6 bases). CDR3 length: 15 residues. Germline V CDR1 and CDR2: MNHNS, SASEGT. Trimming removed 5 bases at V and 4 bases at J, with 15 bases between.

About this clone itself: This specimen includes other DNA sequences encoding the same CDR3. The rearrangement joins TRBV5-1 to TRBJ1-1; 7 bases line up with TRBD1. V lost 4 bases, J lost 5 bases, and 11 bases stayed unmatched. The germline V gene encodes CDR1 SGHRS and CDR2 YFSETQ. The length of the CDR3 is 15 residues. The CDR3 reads CASSPRGGGNTEAFF. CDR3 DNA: TGCGCCAGCAGCCCTAGGGGAGGGGGCAATACTGAAGCTTTCTTT.

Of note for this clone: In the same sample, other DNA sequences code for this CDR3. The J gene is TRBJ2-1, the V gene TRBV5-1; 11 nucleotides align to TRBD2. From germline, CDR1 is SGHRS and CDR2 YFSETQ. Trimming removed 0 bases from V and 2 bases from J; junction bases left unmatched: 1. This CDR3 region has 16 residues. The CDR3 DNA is TGCGCCAGCAGCTTGGGACTAGCGGGGCCCTACAATGAGCAGTTCTTC. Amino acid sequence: CASSLGLAGPYNEQFF. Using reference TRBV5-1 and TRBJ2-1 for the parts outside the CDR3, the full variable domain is KAGVTQTPRYLIKTRGQQVTLSCSPISGHRSVSWYQQTPGQGLQFLFEYFSETQRNKGNFPGRFSGRQFSNSRSEMNVSTLELGDSALYLCASSLGLAGPYNEQFFGPGTRLTVL.

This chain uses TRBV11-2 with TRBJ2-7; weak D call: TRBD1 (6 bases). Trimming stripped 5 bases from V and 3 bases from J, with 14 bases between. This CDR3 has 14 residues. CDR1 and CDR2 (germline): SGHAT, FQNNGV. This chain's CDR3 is CASSAGTFGYEQYF. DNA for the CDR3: TGTGCCAGCAGCGCCGGGACATTCGGCTACGAGCAGTACTTC.

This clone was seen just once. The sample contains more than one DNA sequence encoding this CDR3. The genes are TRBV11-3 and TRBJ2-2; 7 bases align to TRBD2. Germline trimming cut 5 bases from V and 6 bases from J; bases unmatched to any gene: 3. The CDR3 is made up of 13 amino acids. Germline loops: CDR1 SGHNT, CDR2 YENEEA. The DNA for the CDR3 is TGTGCCAGCAGCCGGGGGGTCTCCGGGGAGCTGTTTTTT. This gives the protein CASSRGVSGELFF.

This chain's CDR3 is CASSVPRGSGTTTDTQYF. CDR3 coding DNA: TGTGCCAGCAGCGTACCTCGTGGGAGCGGGACGACCACAGATACGCAGTATTTT. This chain links TRBV9 with TRBJ2-3; TRBD2 matches at 7 bases. The CDR3 sequence is 18 residues long. V was pared by 1 base and J by 2 bases, with 13 bases of the junction left unmatched. CDR1 is SGDLS and CDR2 is YYNGEE in the germline V gene.

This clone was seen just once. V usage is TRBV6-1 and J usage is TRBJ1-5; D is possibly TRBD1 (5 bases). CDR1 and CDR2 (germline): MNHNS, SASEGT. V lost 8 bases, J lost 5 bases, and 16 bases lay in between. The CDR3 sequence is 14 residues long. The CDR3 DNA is TGTGCCAGCCAGGGACGGACCCGGGATCAGCCCCAGCATTTT. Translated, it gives CASQGRTRDQPQHF.

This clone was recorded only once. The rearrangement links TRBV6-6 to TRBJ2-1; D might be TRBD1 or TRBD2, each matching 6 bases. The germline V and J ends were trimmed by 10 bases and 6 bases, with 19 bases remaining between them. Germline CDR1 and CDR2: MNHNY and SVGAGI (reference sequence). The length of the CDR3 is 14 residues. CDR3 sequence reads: CATRMGGAVNEQFF. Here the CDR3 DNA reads TGTGCCACCCGGATGGGGGGCGCGGTCAATGAGCAGTTCTTC.

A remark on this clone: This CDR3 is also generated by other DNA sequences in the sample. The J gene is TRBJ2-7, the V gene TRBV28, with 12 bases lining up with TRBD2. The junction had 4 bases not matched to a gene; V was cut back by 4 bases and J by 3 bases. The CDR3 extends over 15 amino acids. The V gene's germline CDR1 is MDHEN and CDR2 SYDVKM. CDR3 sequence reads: CASSSPGLAGYEQYF. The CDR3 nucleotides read TGTGCCAGCAGTTCCCCGGGACTAGCGGGCTACGAGCAGTACTTC.

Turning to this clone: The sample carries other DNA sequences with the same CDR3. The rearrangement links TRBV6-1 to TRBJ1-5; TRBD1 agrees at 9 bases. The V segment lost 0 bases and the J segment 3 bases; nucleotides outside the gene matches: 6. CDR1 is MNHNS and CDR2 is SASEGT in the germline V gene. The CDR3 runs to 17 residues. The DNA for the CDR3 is TGTGCCAGCAGTGAAGCAGGGGGACAGGGCCTCAATCAGCCCCAGCATTTT. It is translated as CASSEAGGQGLNQPQHF.

This CDR3 is CASRSGTPPETQYF. The CDR3 DNA reads as TGCGCCAGCAGATCGGGGACGCCCCCAGAGACCCAGTACTTC. The rearrangement joins TRBV5-1 to TRBJ2-5, with D perhaps given as TRBD1 or TRBD2 (5 bases each). This CDR3 contains 14 residues. The germline CDR1 and CDR2 sequences are SGHRS and YFSETQ. Between the trimmed V and J ends, which lost 5 bases and 4 bases, there was a span of 15 bases. Using reference TRBV5-1 and TRBJ2-5 for the parts outside the CDR3, the full variable domain is KAGVTQTPRYLIKTRGQQVTLSCSPISGHRSVSWYQQTPGQGLQFLFEYFSETQRNKGNFPGRFSGRQFSNSRSEMNVSTLELGDSALYLCASRSGTPPETQYFGPGTRLLVL.

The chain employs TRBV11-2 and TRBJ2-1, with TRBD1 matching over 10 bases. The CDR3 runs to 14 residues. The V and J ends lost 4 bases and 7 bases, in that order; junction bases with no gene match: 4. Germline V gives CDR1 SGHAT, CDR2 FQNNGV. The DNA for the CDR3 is TGTGCCAGCAGCTGGGGACAGGGGAATAATGAGCAGTTCTTC. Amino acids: CASSWGQGNNEQFF.

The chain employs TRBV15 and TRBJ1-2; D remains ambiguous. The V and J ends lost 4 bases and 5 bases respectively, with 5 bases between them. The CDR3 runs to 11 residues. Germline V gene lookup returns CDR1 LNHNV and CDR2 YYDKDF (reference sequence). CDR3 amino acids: CATSTSYGYTF. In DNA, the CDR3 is TGTGCCACCAGCACCAGTTATGGCTACACCTTC.

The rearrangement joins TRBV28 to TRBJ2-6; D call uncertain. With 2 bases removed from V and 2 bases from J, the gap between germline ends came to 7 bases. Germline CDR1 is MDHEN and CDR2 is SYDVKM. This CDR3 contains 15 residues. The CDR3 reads CASSLHLAGANVLTF. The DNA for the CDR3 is TGTGCCAGCAGTTTACACTTAGCTGGGGCCAACGTCCTGACTTTC.

CDR3 protein: CASSTAGGPDTQYF. In DNA form, the CDR3 reads TGTGCCAGCAGTACTGCGGGAGGGCCAGATACGCAGTATTTT. This sequence joins TRBV6-1 and TRBJ2-3, with 9 bases aligning to TRBD2. The length of the CDR3 is 14 residues. CDR1 is MNHNS and CDR2 is SASEGT in the germline V gene. With V trimmed by 5 bases and J by 4 bases, 4 bases remained unmatched.

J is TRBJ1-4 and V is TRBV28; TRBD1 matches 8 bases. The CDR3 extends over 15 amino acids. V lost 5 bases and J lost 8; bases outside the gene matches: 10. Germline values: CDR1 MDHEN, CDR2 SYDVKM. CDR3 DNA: TGTGCCAGCAGTCTTCGACAGGGGACTCGGGAAAAACTGTTTTTT. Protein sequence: CASSLRQGTREKLFF.

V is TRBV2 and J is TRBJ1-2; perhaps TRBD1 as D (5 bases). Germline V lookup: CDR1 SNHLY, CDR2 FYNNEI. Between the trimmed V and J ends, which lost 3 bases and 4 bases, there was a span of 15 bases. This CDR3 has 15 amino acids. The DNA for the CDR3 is TGTGCCAGCAGTGATCAGGGAGGAATGAGCTATGGCTACACCTTC. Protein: CASSDQGGMSYGYTF.

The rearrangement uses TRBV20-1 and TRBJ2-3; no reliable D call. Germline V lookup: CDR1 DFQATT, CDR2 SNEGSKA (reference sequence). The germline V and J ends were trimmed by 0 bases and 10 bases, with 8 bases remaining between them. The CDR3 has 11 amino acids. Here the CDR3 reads CSAREPVSQYF. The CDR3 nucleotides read TGCAGTGCTAGAGAACCGGTATCGCAGTATTTT.

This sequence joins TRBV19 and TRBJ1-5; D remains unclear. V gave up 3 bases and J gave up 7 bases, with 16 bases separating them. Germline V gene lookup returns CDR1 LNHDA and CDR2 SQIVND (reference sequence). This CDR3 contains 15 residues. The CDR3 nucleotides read TGTGCCAGTAGTATTACCCAGCGACCGGGCCAGCCCCAGCATTTT. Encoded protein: CASSITQRPGQPQHF.

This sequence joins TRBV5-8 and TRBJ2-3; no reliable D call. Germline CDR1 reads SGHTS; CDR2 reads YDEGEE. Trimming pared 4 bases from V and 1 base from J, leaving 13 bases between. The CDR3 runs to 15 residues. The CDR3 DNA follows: TGTGCCAGCAGCCGCCCGGAGTATGGCACAGATACGCAGTATTTT. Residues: CASSRPEYGTDTQYF.